Detailed here is one T cell receptor beta chain. Its matching antigen is unknown. The sample belongs to a study of blood T cells in healthy people across ages. V was clipped by 5 bases and J by 2 bases; unmatched bases: 3. Germline CDR1 and CDR2: KGHDR and SFDVKD. The CDR3 totals 14 residues. Overall study findings and caveats: The authors considered diversity estimates from one million T cells to be underestimates.

Using a J-beta primer mix together with a sample-barcoded 5' primer, a second PCR was run for about 6 to 11 cycles. TCRdb fed the 5' RACE reads into MiXCR, producing one record per CDR3 protein. The sample has around 1,500,000 distinct CDR3 sequences, roughly 40% seen once; the top ten hold 7% to 9%. The sequenced sample was blood. V is TRBV24-1 and J is TRBJ2-3, with 7 positions matching TRBD1. The receptor was derived from a woman aged 18-35 years in good health. The CDR3 is CATSATGDTDTQYF. The DNA for the CDR3 is TGTGCCACCAGTGCAACAGGGGACACAGATACGCAGTATTTT.